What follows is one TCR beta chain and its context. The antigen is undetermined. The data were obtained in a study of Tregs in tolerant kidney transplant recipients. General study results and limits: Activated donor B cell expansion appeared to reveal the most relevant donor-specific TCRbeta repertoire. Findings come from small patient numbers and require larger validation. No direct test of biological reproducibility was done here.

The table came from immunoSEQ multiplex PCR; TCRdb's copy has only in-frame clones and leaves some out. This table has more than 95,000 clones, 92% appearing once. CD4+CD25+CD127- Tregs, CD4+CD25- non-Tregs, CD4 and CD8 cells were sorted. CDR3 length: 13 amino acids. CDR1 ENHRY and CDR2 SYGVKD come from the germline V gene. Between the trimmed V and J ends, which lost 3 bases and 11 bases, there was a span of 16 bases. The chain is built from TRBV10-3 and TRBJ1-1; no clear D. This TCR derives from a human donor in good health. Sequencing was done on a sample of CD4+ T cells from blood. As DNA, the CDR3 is TGTGCCATCAGTGAAATGGCGGGCAGTTTTGCTTTCTTT. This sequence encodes CAISEMAGSFAFF.